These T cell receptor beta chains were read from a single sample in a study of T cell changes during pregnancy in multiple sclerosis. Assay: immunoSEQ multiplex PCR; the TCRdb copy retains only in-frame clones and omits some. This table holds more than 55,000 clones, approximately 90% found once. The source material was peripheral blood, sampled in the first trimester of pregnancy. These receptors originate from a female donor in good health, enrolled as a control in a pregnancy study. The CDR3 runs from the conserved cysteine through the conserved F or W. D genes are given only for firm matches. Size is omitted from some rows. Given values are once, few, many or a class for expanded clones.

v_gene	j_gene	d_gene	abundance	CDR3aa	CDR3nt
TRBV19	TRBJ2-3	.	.	CASSITRTLSVDTQYF	TGTGCCAGTAGTATCACTAGGACCCTAAGTGTCGATACGCAGTATTTT
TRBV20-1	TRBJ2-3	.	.	CSPQREDTQYF	TGCAGTCCCCAGAGGGAAGATACGCAGTATTTT
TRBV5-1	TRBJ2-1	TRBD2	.	CASSQTSGSNEQFF	TGCGCCAGCAGCCAAACTAGCGGGAGCAATGAGCAGTTCTTC
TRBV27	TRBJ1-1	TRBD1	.	CASSLLGDRGYTEAFF	TGTGCCAGCAGTTTACTTGGGGACAGGGGGTACACTGAAGCTTTCTTT
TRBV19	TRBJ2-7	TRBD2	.	CASSRGGNSYEQYF	TGTGCCAGTAGTAGGGGGGGGAACTCCTACGAGCAGTACTTC
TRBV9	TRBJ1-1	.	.	CASRRAGNTEAFF	TGTGCCAGCCGGAGGGCTGGGAACACTGAAGCTTTCTTT
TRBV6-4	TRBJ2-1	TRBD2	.	CASSDRWGGRGDEQFF	TGTGCCAGCAGTGACCGTTGGGGGGGAAGGGGTGATGAGCAGTTCTTC
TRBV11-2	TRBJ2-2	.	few	CASSSPRLLVGGELFF	TGTGCCAGCAGCTCTCCCCGGCTACTAGTAGGCGGGGAGCTGTTTTTT
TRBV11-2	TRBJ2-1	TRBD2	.	CASSSTGLADVYNEQFF	TGTGCCAGCAGCTCTACAGGACTAGCGGACGTGTACAATGAGCAGTTCTTC
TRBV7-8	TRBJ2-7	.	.	CASSPPDSYEQYF	TGTGCCAGCAGCCCTCCAGACTCCTACGAGCAGTACTTC
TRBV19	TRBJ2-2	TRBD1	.	CATRTGARNTGELFF	TGTGCCACACGGACAGGGGCGCGGAACACCGGGGAGCTGTTTTTT
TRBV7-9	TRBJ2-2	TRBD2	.	CASSYPAGGRGELFF	TGTGCCAGCAGCTACCCAGCGGGGGGCCGCGGGGAGCTGTTTTTT
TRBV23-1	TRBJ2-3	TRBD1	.	CASNLKGQNTDTQYF	TGCGCCAGCAACCTAAAGGGACAGAACACAGATACGCAGTATTTT
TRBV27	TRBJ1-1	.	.	CASSPRGAVTLNTEAFF	TGTGCCAGCAGTCCCCGCGGGGCCGTAACTCTGAACACTGAAGCTTTCTTT
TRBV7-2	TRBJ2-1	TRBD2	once	CASSLSGLESSYNEQFF	TGTGCCAGCAGCTTATCCGGACTAGAGAGCTCCTACAATGAGCAGTTCTTC
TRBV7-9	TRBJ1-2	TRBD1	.	CASSSRDRDSNYGGYTF	TGTGCCAGCAGCTCCCGGGACAGGGACTCTAACTATGGCGGCTACACCTTC
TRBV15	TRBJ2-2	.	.	CATTEVGGELFF	TGTGCCACCACTGAGGTTGGCGGGGAGCTGTTTTTT
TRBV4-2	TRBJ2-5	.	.	CASSQDSGSQETQYF	TGTGCCAGCAGCCAAGACTCTGGCAGTCAAGAGACCCAGTACTTC
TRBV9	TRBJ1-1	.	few	CASSVVASNTEAFF	TGTGCCAGCAGCGTAGTCGCGTCGAACACTGAAGCTTTCTTT
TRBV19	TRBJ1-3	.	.	CASSIPTGNGNTIYF	TGTGCCAGTAGTATCCCAACAGGGAATGGAAACACCATATATTTT
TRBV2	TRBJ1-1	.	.	CASSSGGSTEAFF	TGTGCCAGCAGCTCCGGGGGATCCACTGAAGCTTTCTTT
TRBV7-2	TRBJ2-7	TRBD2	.	CASSLIAGGTYEQYF	TGTGCCAGCAGCTTAATAGCGGGAGGGACCTACGAGCAGTACTTC
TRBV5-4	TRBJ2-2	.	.	CASSYLIGTGELFF	TGTGCCAGCAGCTACCTTATCGGCACCGGGGAGCTGTTTTTT
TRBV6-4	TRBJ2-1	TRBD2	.	CASSRLAGDFNEQFF	TGTGCCAGCAGTAGGCTAGCGGGGGATTTCAATGAGCAGTTCTTC
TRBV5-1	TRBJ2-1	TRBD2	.	CASSPGLAGGLGNEQFF	TGCGCCAGCAGCCCGGGACTAGCGGGGGGTTTGGGGAATGAGCAGTTCTTC
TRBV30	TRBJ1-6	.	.	CAWTGSSYNSPLHF	TGTGCCTGGACGGGGAGCTCCTATAATTCACCCCTCCACTTT
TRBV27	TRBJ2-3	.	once	CASSSTGATQYF	TGTGCCAGCAGTTCGACAGGTGCGACGCAGTATTTT
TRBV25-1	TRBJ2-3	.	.	CASSGSGTDTQYF	TGTGCCAGCAGTGGGAGCGGCACAGATACGCAGTATTTT
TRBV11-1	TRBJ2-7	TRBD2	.	CASSLEGLAGELNEQYF	TGTGCCAGCAGCTTAGAGGGACTAGCGGGAGAGCTGAACGAGCAGTACTTC
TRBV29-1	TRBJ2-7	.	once	CSVEDGSYEQYF	TGCAGCGTTGAAGATGGGAGCTACGAGCAGTACTTC
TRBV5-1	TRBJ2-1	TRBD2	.	CASSRTSGTLGEQFF	TGCGCCAGCAGCCGGACTAGCGGGACTCTTGGTGAGCAGTTCTTC
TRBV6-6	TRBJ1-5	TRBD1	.	CASNDRGSNQPQHF	TGTGCCAGCAACGACAGGGGCAGCAATCAGCCCCAGCATTTT
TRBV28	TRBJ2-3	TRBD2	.	CASSSFWVAGGLNTQYF	TGTGCCAGCAGTTCCTTTTGGGTAGCGGGGGGGCTTAATACGCAGTATTTT
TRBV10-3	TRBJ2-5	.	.	CAISGRGTQETQYF	TGTGCCATCAGTGGGCGGGGAACACAAGAGACCCAGTACTTC
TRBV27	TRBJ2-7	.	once	CASTWGDEQYF	TGTGCCAGCACTTGGGGGGACGAGCAGTACTTC
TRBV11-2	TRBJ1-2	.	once	CASSLESGVRGGYTF	TGTGCCAGCAGCTTAGAGAGCGGAGTACGCGGTGGCTACACCTTC
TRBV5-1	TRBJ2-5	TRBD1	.	CASSLQGAVSMKTQYF	TGCGCCAGCAGCTTGCAGGGGGCGGTCAGCATGAAGACCCAGTACTTC
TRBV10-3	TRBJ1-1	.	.	CAITDGMPGAEAFF	TGTGCCATCACCGATGGGATGCCCGGGGCTGAAGCTTTCTTT
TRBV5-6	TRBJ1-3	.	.	CASSLAGSDTIYF	TGTGCCAGCAGCTTGGCAGGGTCGGACACCATATATTTT
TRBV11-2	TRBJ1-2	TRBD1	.	CASSSEGGWRGYTF	TGTGCCAGCAGCTCCGAAGGGGGCTGGAGGGGCTACACCTTC
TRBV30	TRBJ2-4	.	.	CAWSGRQAAKNIQYF	TGTGCCTGGAGTGGACGCCAGGCAGCCAAAAACATTCAGTACTTC
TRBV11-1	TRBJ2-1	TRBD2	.	CASSLAGLADWDEQFF	TGTGCCAGCAGCTTAGCGGGACTAGCGGACTGGGATGAGCAGTTCTTC
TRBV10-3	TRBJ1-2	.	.	CAISEEGVGPFYGYTF	TGTGCCATCAGTGAAGAGGGGGTAGGGCCCTTTTATGGCTACACCTTC
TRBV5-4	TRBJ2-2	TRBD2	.	CASSFGSSGGGGELFF	TGTGCCAGCAGCTTCGGATCTAGCGGGGGGGGCGGGGAGCTGTTTTTT
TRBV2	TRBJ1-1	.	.	CASSEWGGDTEAFF	TGTGCCAGCAGTGAATGGGGGGGTGACACTGAAGCTTTCTTT
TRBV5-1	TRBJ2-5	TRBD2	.	CASRRLAENQETQYF	TGCGCCAGCAGGCGGCTAGCGGAGAACCAAGAGACCCAGTACTTC
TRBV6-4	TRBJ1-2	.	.	CASSGEFRSGAGYTF	TGTGCCAGCAGTGGAGAATTCCGATCAGGGGCTGGCTACACCTTC
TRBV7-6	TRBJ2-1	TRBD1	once	CASSPETGGYNEQFF	TGTGCCAGCAGCCCAGAGACAGGGGGATACAATGAGCAGTTCTTC
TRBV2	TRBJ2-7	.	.	CANQKDSSYEQYF	TGTGCCAACCAAAAAGACAGCTCCTACGAGCAGTACTTC
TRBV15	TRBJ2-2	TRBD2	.	CATSRDSGGAGELFF	TGTGCCACCAGCAGAGATAGCGGGGGGGCCGGGGAGCTGTTTTTT
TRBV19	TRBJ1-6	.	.	CASTWGRDSPLHF	TGTGCCAGTACATGGGGGCGGGATTCACCCCTCCACTTT
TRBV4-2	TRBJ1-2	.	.	CASSQGTGLGGYGYTF	TGTGCCAGCAGCCAAGGAACAGGGCTTGGGGGCTATGGCTACACCTTC
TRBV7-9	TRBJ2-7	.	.	CASSFGELEQYF	TGTGCCAGCAGCTTCGGAGAGCTCGAGCAGTACTTC
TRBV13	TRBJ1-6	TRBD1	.	CASSPRDRAPLHF	TGTGCCAGCAGCCCCCGGGACAGGGCTCCCCTCCACTTT
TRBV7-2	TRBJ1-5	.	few	CASSRRNQPQHF	TGTGCCAGCAGCCGTAGAAATCAGCCCCAGCATTTT
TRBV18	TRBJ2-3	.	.	CASSLRGADTQYF	TGTGCCAGCTCATTAAGGGGCGCAGATACGCAGTATTTT
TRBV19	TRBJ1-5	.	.	CASSWVREAQHF	TGTGCCAGCTCGTGGGTCAGGGAAGCCCAGCATTTT
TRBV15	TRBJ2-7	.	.	CATSKNTGYEQYF	TGTGCCACCAGCAAGAACACAGGCTACGAGCAGTACTTC
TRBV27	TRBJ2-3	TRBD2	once	CASGAAGGSTDTQYF	TGTGCCAGCGGGGCAGCGGGAGGGAGCACAGATACGCAGTATTTT
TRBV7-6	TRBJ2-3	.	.	CASSPLLALSTDTQYF	TGTGCCAGCAGCCCCCTTCTAGCGCTCAGCACAGATACGCAGTATTTT